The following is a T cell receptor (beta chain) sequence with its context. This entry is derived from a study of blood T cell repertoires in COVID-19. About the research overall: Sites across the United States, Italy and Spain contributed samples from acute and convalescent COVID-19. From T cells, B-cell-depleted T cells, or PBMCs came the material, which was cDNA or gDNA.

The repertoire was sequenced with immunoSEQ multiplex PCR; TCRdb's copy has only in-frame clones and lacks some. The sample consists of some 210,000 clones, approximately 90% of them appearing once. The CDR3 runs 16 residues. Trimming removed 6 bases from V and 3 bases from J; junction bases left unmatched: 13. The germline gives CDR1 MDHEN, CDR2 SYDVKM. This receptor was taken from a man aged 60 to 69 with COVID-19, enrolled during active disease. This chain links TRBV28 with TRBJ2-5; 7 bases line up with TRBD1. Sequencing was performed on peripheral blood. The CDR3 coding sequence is TGTGCCAGCAGCCCCCCGGGACAGTCGACCAAAGAGACCCAGTACTTC. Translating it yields CASSPPGQSTKETQYF.